One and the same sample provided the 23 T cell receptor beta chains below, sequenced in a study of T cells after yellow fever vaccination. MiXCR was run by TCRdb on the 5' RACE reads, yielding one entry per CDR3 protein. Here the sample spans some 120,000 distinct CDR3 sequences, 8.9% being singletons. The sample consisted of CD8+ T cells sorted from PBMCs, taken on the day of the yellow fever booster vaccination. All receptors come from a man younger than 30 who received the YFV17D yellow fever vaccine.

This clonotype appeared a few times. This chain connects TRBV1 to TRBJ1-5; TRBD1 is taken as the D call from the table, unchecked against the DNA. TRBV1 is flagged as a pseudogene. This CDR3 spans 14 amino acids. CDR3 amino acids: CTTQAWGVDQPQHF. The CDR3 DNA reads as TGCACCACCCAGGCATGGGGTGTCGATCAGCCCCAGCATTTT.

This clonotype has more than one count but fewer than ten. The chain uses TRBV9 and TRBJ1-1, with 7 bases identical to TRBD1. Germline CDR1 SGDLS, CDR2 YYNGEE. V was clipped by 3 bases and J by 7 bases; unmatched bases: 3. The CDR3 totals 12 residues. The CDR3 DNA reads TGTGCCAGCAGCGGACAGGGCGATGAAGCTTTCTTT. Its protein product is CASSGQGDEAFF. Using reference TRBV9 and TRBJ1-1 for the parts outside the CDR3, the full variable domain is DSGVTQTPKHLITATGQRVTLRCSPRSGDLSVYWYQQSLDQGLQFLIQYYNGEERAKGNILERFSAQQFPDLHSELNLSSLELGDSALYFCASSGQGDEAFFGQGTRLTVV.

This clonotype showed up just a few times. The V gene is TRBV4-3, the J gene TRBJ1-2; 8 positions agree with TRBD1. V lost 4 bases, J lost 7 bases, and 17 bases stayed unmatched. Germline-derived CDR1 and CDR2 are LGHNA and YSLEER. The CDR3 covers 17 residues. For the CDR3, the DNA is TGCGCCAGCAGCCCCCAGGGGGCCCTCTTGGAAGGTTCTGGCTACACCTTC. Residues: CASSPQGALLEGSGYTF.

This clonotype was seen many times. This chain links TRBV7-2 with TRBJ2-3, with 13 bases that match TRBD2. Germline lookup yields CDR1 SGHTA and CDR2 FQGNSA. There are 15 residues in the CDR3. V was clipped by 5 bases and J by 4 bases; unmatched bases: 3. In DNA form, the CDR3 reads TGTGCCAGCAGCCCAACTAGCGGGGGGGCAGATACGCAGTATTTT. Translating gives CASSPTSGGADTQYF.

The rearrangement links TRBV5-1 to TRBJ1-1; D might be TRBD1 (5 bases). Germline V lookup: CDR1 SGHRS, CDR2 YFSETQ. The CDR3 covers 14 residues. V was cut by 3 bases and J by 3 bases, with 12 bases left in between. The CDR3 is CASSSRRVDTEAFF. CDR3 DNA sequence: TGCGCCAGCAGCTCTCGCAGGGTCGACACTGAAGCTTTCTTT.

Here the CDR3 DNA reads TGTGCCAGCAGCTGGGCGTTGGGGGCCGGGGAAAAACTGTTTTTT. Translated, it gives CASSWALGAGEKLFF. The genes are TRBV13 and TRBJ1-4, with D possibly TRBD1 on 6 matching bases. Germline V gives CDR1 PRHDT, CDR2 FYEKMQ (reference sequence). CDR3 length equals 15 residues. Trimming cost V 4 bases and J 8 bases, with 17 bases left between them.

The gene calls are TRBV12-3 or TRBV12-4 and TRBJ1-2; 7 bases line up with TRBD1. The J segment lost 8 bases and the V segment lost 8 bases, leaving 8 bases of the junction unmatched. The CDR3 is 12 amino acids. In DNA form, the CDR3 reads TGTGCCAGCGATACAGGGGCCGGCGGCTACACCTTC. Translated: CASDTGAGGYTF.

The sample holds many counts of this clonotype. V usage is TRBV7-9 and J usage is TRBJ2-5; D is possibly TRBD1 (6 bases). CDR3 length equals 13 residues. V gave up 5 bases and J gave up 3 bases, with 10 bases separating them. The germline V gene has CDR1 SEHNR and CDR2 FQNEAQ (reference sequence). Here the CDR3 DNA reads TGTGCCAGCAGCCACGACAGGAAAGAGACCCAGTACTTC. Translation: CASSHDRKETQYF.

This clonotype was detected only a few times. V is TRBV20-1 and J is TRBJ2-3, with a weak D call TRBD2 (6 bases). Germline values: CDR1 DFQATT, CDR2 SNEGSKA (reference sequence). The CDR3 has 16 amino acids. Deletions cut 0 bases from V and 2 bases from J, with 15 bases between. The CDR3, as DNA: TGCAGTGCTAGAGATCCGACTAGAGCTTACACAGATACGCAGTATTTT. Protein product: CSARDPTRAYTDTQYF.

This clonotype has a count of ten or more. This chain links TRBV4-1 with TRBJ2-5, with no clear D. The CDR3 consists of 15 residues. V dropped 0 bases and J dropped 2 bases, with 10 bases sitting between them. The germline V gene has CDR1 MGHRA and CDR2 YSYEKL. As DNA, the CDR3 is TGCGCCAGCAGCCAAGAATATTCCGGACAAGAGACCCAGTACTTC. Encoded protein: CASSQEYSGQETQYF.

The chain recombines TRBV7-9 with TRBJ2-3, with D possibly being TRBD1 (7 bases). The CDR3 extends over 16 amino acids. V lost 5 bases and J lost 3, with 18 bases in between. In germline, CDR1 is SEHNR, CDR2 FQNEAQ (reference sequence). The CDR3 nucleotides read TGTGCCAGCAGCCCCCGGAGGGGGCGAATAACAGATACGCAGTATTTT. Its translation is CASSPRRGRITDTQYF.

The chain couples TRBV5-6 to TRBJ1-4; D is undetermined. This CDR3 comprises 18 residues. V lost 3 bases and J 8 bases, leaving 26 bases between the germline ends. CDR1 and CDR2 (germline): SGHDT, YYEEEE. The CDR3 loop reads CASSSQGKGSPRREKLFF. For the CDR3, the DNA is TGTGCCAGCAGCTCGCAAGGGAAGGGAAGTCCCCGTCGGGAAAAACTGTTTTTT.

CDR3 loop: CASSLAVGTDTQYF. The CDR3 DNA follows: TGTGCCAGCAGCTTAGCGGTGGGGACAGATACGCAGTATTTT. The chain combines TRBV7-6 with TRBJ2-3, with D hard to call. Deletions cut 0 bases from V and 3 bases from J, with 7 bases between. Germline values: CDR1 SGHVS, CDR2 FNYEAQ. CDR3 length: 14 residues.

The gene calls are TRBV6-5 and TRBJ1-1, with D unresolved. In germline, CDR1 is MNHEY, CDR2 SVGAGI. This CDR3 contains 15 residues. V shed 0 bases and J shed 4 bases, with 12 bases lying between them. The DNA of the CDR3 is TGTGCCAGCAGTTACTCTGACGGGTTGGGCACTGAAGCTTTCTTT. This translates into CASSYSDGLGTEAFF.

The rearrangement uses TRBV5-6 and TRBJ2-1, with D tentatively TRBD2 (7 bases). The CDR3 is made up of 15 amino acids. Trimming pared 0 bases from V and 7 bases from J, leaving 14 bases between. CDR1 is SGHDT and CDR2 is YYEEEE in the germline V gene. This CDR3 is CASSLGGGAMNEQFF. The CDR3 nucleotides read TGTGCCAGCAGCTTGGGAGGGGGGGCTATGAATGAGCAGTTCTTC.

The chain uses TRBV11-2 and TRBJ2-7, with D perhaps matching TRBD2 (6 bases). Germline loops: CDR1 SGHAT, CDR2 FQNNGV. There are 16 residues in the CDR3. V lost 1 base, J lost 0 bases, and 13 bases lay in between. The CDR3 reads CASSLVGDGSSYEQYF. The CDR3 coding sequence is TGTGCCAGCAGCTTAGTCGGGGACGGGAGCTCCTACGAGCAGTACTTC.

V is TRBV5-1 and J is TRBJ1-6; D is perhaps TRBD1 (5 bases). The CDR3 has 14 amino acids. Trimming took off 1 base at V and 9 bases at J, with 11 bases between the two ends. Looked up from germline, CDR1 is SGHRS and CDR2 is YFSETQ. The DNA for the CDR3 is TGCGCCAGCAGCTTGACTCAGGGTCGTTCACCCCTCCACTTT. It specifies CASSLTQGRSPLHF.

This chain uses TRBV10-3 with TRBJ1-6; TRBD1 agrees at 12 bases. Germline V gene data show CDR1 as ENHRY and CDR2 as SYGVKD. The CDR3 runs 16 residues. V was clipped by 2 bases and J by 6 bases; unmatched bases: 2. The chain's CDR3 is CAISEGTGGSNSPLHF. The CDR3 DNA is TGTGCCATCAGTGAGGGGACAGGGGGCAGTAATTCACCCCTCCACTTT.

V usage is TRBV5-1 and J usage is TRBJ2-7; tentatively, D is TRBD1 (6 bases). The CDR3 is made up of 14 amino acids. V lost 1 base to trimming and J lost 2 bases, with 10 bases between them. Germline V CDR1 and CDR2: SGHRS, YFSETQ. CDR3 amino acids: CASSLYGGPYEQYF. The DNA for the CDR3 is TGCGCCAGCAGCTTGTATGGGGGCCCCTACGAGCAGTACTTC.

This clonotype was observed a few times. The V and J genes are TRBV12-5 and TRBJ2-7; D not certain. CDR1 is LGHNT, CDR2 FRNRAP, per germline. The V end was cut by 1 base, the J end by 2 bases, with 6 bases between. This CDR3 contains 13 residues. The DNA for the CDR3 is TGTGCTAGTGGTTTGGGGGTAACCTACGAGCAGTACGTC. Translating it yields CASGLGVTYEQYV.

The V call is TRBV4-2, the J call TRBJ2-5, with D hard to call. V shed 3 bases and J shed 5 bases, with 19 bases lying between them. CDR1 is LGHNA and CDR2 is YNFKEQ in the germline V gene. The CDR3 is made up of 16 amino acids. CDR3 amino acids: CASSQPNGPGWETQYF. The DNA of the CDR3 is TGTGCCAGCAGCCAGCCCAACGGGCCCGGCTGGGAGACCCAGTACTTC.

This rearrangement joins TRBV9 to TRBJ2-5; possibly TRBD2 for D (6 bases). The germline V gene has CDR1 SGDLS and CDR2 YYNGEE. The CDR3 runs 15 residues. V gave up 2 bases and J gave up 1 base, with 12 bases separating them. The CDR3 spells CASSVGGRVQETQYF. The CDR3 DNA follows: TGTGCCAGCAGCGTCGGGGGACGGGTCCAAGAGACCCAGTACTTC.

There are a few counts of this clonotype. V gene TRBV20-1 combines with J gene TRBJ2-1; TRBD2 agrees at 9 bases. V trimming: 6 bases; J trimming: 4 bases; junction bases outside the gene matches: 7. Germline V gene sequence: CDR1 DFQATT, CDR2 SNEGSKA (reference sequence). This CDR3 region has 14 residues. CDR3 nucleotide sequence: TGCAGTGCAGACCCTAGCGGGGCTTACAATGAGCAGTTCTTC. This gives the protein CSADPSGAYNEQFF.